Sequencing of this T cell receptor (beta chain) was carried out in a study of vaccination and CD4 T cells after COVID-19 (dated by TCRdb to between 2021 and 2023). General notes on the study: Convalescent patients had a positive SARS-CoV-2 result on nasal swab PCR, and of these patients, 8 or 9 had mild disease and one had severe disease. Control cultures received a CEFX viral epitope pool as the positive control, an HIV-1 Nef peptide pool as the negative control, or no peptide. Post-vaccine blood samples were obtained a median of about 77 days after the second vaccine dose, with a range of about 12 to 241 days. Two doses of either the Pfizer-BioNTech BNT162b2 vaccine (n=8) or the Moderna mRNA-1273 vaccine (n=2) were administered to participants. In roughly eleven COVID-19 convalescent patients and a handful of infection-naive healthy vaccine recipients, the spike-specific CD4+ TCR repertoire before mRNA vaccination was compared with the repertoire after mRNA vaccination. Post-COVID blood samples from convalescent patients were collected a median of approximately 93 days after diagnosis, with a range of 35 to 161 days. In the convalescent cohort there were six males and four females, among whom were two Hispanic individuals, seven Caucasians, two Asians and one multiracial person. Culture stimuli were overlapping spike peptide pools from SARS-CoV-2 and from the common cold coronaviruses HCoV-NL63, HCoV-OC43 and HCoV-229E.

To prepare the library, PCR was applied. DNA from cultured CD4+ T cells was subjected to TCR sequencing with the Oncomine TCR Beta short-read assay at the Johns Hopkins FTIC core. Genomic DNA was extracted from the cultured CD4+ T cells with the QIAamp micro DNA kit. Oncomine TCR Beta libraries from cultured CD4+ T cells were pooled using unique dual indexes and sequenced on an Illumina iSeq 100. As for the original processing: Non-productive sequences were removed, and CDR3s not starting with C, not ending with F or W, or shorter than 7 amino acids were discarded. The MANAFEST web application was used to identify antigen-specific clonotypes by comparing peptide-stimulated wells against reference wells and other culture wells. Positive clones required FDR below 0.05, an odds ratio above 5, and productive frequency above 0.1% in at least two of three replicate wells. A clonotype was classed as cross-reactive if the clonotype showed significant expansion both in SARS-CoV-2 spike wells and in at least one common cold coronavirus spike condition. CDR3 homology was assessed with Levenshtein distances (stringdist) and unrooted phylogenetic trees (ape) in R version 3.6.1. TCRdb reprocessed the public reads (quality trimming at Q25 with fastp, clone calling with MiXCR) and kept in-frame beta chains. CDR3 protein duplicates are merged, each entry listing the most common genes and DNA. The V and J calls reflect TCRdb's pipeline rather than the authors' work. The sample records roughly 20,000 distinct CDR3 sequences, over 50% of which are singletons. In total, the top ten clones hold 8% to 10% of the sample.

V is clipped by 4 bases and J by 4 bases, and the sequence between their germline boundaries is 14 bases long. Sequences DFQATT (CDR1) and SNEGSKA (CDR2) are obtained from the germline V gene (reference sequence). The CDR3 contains 14 residues, cysteine and phenylalanine counted. Solely the CDR3 DNA is kept, with 42 bases framed from the first base. Broad study findings and their caveats: The median number of SARS-CoV-2-reactive clonotypes rose from 20 to 25 after infection to 35 to 45 after vaccination, but the change was not significant. Among convalescent patients, a median about 90% of the SARS-CoV-2-reactive clones seen after vaccination appeared only after vaccination, which suggests priming specific to the vaccine. The number of convalescent patients in the study was relatively small, and the study did not examine early timepoints following natural infection. In convalescent patients, nearly all vaccine-specific clones (304 of 307) were found to be mono-reactive for SARS-CoV-2 spike rather than cross-reactive with common cold coronaviruses.

Remarks on this clonotype: Its antigen target is currently unknown. The record has no base qualities; no much larger clone is one base away.

What the treatment or condition label conveys for this sample: roughly 11-day PBMC culture with coronavirus spike peptide pools or control peptides (ViraFEST assay). To expand antigen-specific T cells with peptide pools and then pick out the expanded clonotypes through TCR sequencing, the study relied on the ViraFEST assay. The convalescent patients' positive SARS-CoV-2 PCR tests fell between March and December 2020, which was before the Alpha, Beta and Delta variants emerged in the United States. Each well held approximately 2 million PBMCs cultured in IMDM containing approximately 5% human AB serum and approximately 9.4 IU/ml IL-2, with 8.5 to 10 ug/ml peptide pools added. Half of the culture medium was replaced with fresh IL-2-containing medium on days 3 and 7. CD4+ T cells were isolated after 10 days of culture through negative selection using the EasySep CD4+ T cell isolation kit. Ficoll-Paque Plus gradient centrifugation was used to isolate PBMCs from whole blood, and the isolated PBMCs were then either used fresh or cryopreserved at -140C. Culture conditions were generally each tested in triplicate wells.

This chain joins TRBV20-1 to TRBJ2-1, with the D segment identity uncertain. This receptor was taken from a human donor who had recovered from COVID-19. Sequenced: CD4+ T cells from blood, cultured in vitro. The DNA reads as follows: TGCAGTGCTACTAACCCCGACAATTACAATGAGCAGTTCTTC. It codes for CSATNPDNYNEQFF.